The rows below give T cell receptor beta chains drawn from one sample of a study of blood T cell repertoires in COVID-19. Libraries were prepared by immunoSEQ multiplex PCR; TCRdb keeps only in-frame clonotypes and omits some of them. The data contain hundreds of thousands of clones, approximately 86% of them singletons. Sequenced input: PBMCs or T cells enriched from blood (not recorded which). The receptors were gathered from a woman between 45 and 60 years old who had recovered from COVID-19. Both conserved end residues are part of each CDR3. Each record gives: D gene, clone size, V gene, J gene, CDR3 protein, CDR3 DNA. The D gene is left open where the match is weak. Part of the rows lack a size; the others show once, few, many or a class for expanded clones.

>-|-|TRBV3-1/TRBV3-2|TRBJ1-2
CASSPSDRIANYGYTF
TGTGCCAGCAGCCCAAGCGACAGAATAGCTAACTATGGCTACACCTTC
>-|-|TRBV7-9|TRBJ1-2
CASSLVEAFPYGYTF
TGTGCCAGCAGCTTAGTGGAGGCGTTTCCCTATGGCTACACCTTC
>TRBD1|-|TRBV10-3|TRBJ1-5
CAIRGDRDGGNQPQHF
TGTGCCATCAGAGGCGACAGGGATGGTGGCAATCAGCCCCAGCATTTT
>TRBD1|-|TRBV11-2|TRBJ1-1
CASSSGQGRMNTEAFF
TGTGCCAGCAGCTCCGGACAGGGGAGGATGAACACTGAAGCTTTCTTT
>TRBD1|-|TRBV3-1/TRBV3-2|TRBJ2-7
CASSQDGQGTSYF
TGTGCCAGCAGCCAAGACGGACAGGGTACTTCGTACTTC
>-|-|TRBV29-1|TRBJ2-2
CSVGHTGELFF
TGCAGCGTTGGTCATACCGGGGAGCTGTTTTTT
>-|once|TRBV19|TRBJ2-5
CASSPVSPYVGGTIGETQYF
TGTGCCAGTAGTCCCGTCTCCCCATATGTGGGGGGAACTATCGGAGAGACCCAGTACTTC
>-|-|TRBV4-3|TRBJ2-1
CASSQESTPLVEQFF
TGCGCCAGCAGCCAAGAATCGACACCCCTCGTGGAGCAGTTCTTC
>TRBD1|-|TRBV4-2|TRBJ1-4
CASSDGTATNEKLFF
TGTGCCAGCAGCGACGGGACAGCAACTAATGAAAAACTGTTTTTT
>-|-|TRBV30|TRBJ2-1
CAWSSWEEDNEQFF
TGTGCCTGGAGTTCCTGGGAGGAGGACAATGAGCAGTTCTTC
>TRBD1|-|TRBV5-4|TRBJ1-2
CASSSGQGAYGYTF
TGTGCCAGCAGCTCGGGACAGGGGGCGTATGGCTACACCTTC
>TRBD1|-|TRBV18|TRBJ1-2
CASSPTGQGSYGYTF
TGTGCCAGCTCACCAACCGGACAGGGCTCCTATGGCTACACCTTC
>-|-|TRBV7-6|TRBJ1-6
CASSLVPRKYNSPLHF
TGTGCCAGCAGCTTAGTCCCCAGGAAATATAATTCACCCCTCCACTTT
>-|-|TRBV7-2|TRBJ2-5
CASSPAGTQYF
TGTGCCAGCAGCCCCGCGGGGACCCAGTACTTC
>-|-|TRBV6-2/TRBV6-3|TRBJ1-5
CASSQHRVLQPQHF
TGTGCCAGCAGCCAACACAGGGTACTTCAGCCCCAGCATTTT
>TRBD1|-|TRBV28|TRBJ1-5
CASTIDRGPGGNQPQHF
TGTGCCAGCACCATAGACAGGGGGCCAGGTGGCAATCAGCCCCAGCATTTT
>-|-|TRBV5-1|TRBJ1-3
CASSPVAPGNTIYF
TGCGCCAGCAGCCCGGTTGCGCCCGGAAACACCATATATTTT
>-|-|TRBV21-1|TRBJ2-1
CASSPVWKRGYNEQFF
TGTGCCAGCAGCCCGGTTTGGAAGCGGGGGTACAATGAGCAGTTCTTC